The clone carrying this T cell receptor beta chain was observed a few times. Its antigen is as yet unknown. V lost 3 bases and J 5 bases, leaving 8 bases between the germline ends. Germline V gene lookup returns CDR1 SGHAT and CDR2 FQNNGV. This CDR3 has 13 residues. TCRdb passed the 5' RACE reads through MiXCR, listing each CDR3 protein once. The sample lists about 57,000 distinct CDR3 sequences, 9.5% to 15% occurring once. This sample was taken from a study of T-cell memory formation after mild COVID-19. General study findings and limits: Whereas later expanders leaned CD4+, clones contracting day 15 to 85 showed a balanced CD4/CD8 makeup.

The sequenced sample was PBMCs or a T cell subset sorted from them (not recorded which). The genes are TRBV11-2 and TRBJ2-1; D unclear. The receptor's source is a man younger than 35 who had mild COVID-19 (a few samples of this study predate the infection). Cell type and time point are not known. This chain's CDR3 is CASSLVRDNEQFF. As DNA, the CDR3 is TGTGCCAGCAGCTTGGTGAGAGACAATGAGCAGTTCTTC.